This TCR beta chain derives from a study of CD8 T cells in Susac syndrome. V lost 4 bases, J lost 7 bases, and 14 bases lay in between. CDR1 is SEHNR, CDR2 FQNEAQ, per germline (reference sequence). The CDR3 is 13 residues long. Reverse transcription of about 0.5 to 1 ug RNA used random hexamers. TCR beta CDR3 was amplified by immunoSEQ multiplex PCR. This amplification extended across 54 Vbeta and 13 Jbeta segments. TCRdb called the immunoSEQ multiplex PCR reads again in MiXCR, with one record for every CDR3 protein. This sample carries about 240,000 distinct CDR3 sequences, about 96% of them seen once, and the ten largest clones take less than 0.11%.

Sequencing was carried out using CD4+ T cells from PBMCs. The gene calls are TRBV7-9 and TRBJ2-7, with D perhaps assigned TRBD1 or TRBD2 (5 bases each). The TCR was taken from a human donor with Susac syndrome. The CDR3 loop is CASSWDGPREQYF. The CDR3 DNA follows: TGTGCCAGCAGCTGGGACGGGCCTCGAGAGCAGTACTTC. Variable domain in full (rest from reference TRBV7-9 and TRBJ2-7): DTGVSQNPRHKITKRGQNVTFRCDPISEHNRLYWYRQTLGQGPEFLTYFQNEAQLEKSRLLSDRFSAERPKGSFSTLEIQRTEQGDSAMYLCASSWDGPREQYFGPGTRLTVT.